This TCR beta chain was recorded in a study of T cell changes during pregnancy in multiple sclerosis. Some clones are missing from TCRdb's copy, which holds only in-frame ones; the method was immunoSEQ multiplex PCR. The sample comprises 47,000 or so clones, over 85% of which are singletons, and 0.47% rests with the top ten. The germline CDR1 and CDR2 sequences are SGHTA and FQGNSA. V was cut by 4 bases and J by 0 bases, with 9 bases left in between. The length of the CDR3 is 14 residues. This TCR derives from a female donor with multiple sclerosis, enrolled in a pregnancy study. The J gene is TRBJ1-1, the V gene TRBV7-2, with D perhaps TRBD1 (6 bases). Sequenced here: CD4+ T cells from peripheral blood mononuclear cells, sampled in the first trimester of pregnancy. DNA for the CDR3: TGTGCCAGCAGCTGGGGGGGCATGAACACTGAAGCTTTCTTT. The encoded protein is CASSWGGMNTEAFF. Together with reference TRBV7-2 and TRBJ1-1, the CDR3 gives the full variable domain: GAGVSQSPSNKVTEKGKDVELRCDPISGHTALYWYRQSLGQGLEFLIYFQGNSAPDKSGLPSDRFSAERTGGSVSTLTIQRTQQEDSAVYLCASSWGGMNTEAFFGQGTRLTVV.